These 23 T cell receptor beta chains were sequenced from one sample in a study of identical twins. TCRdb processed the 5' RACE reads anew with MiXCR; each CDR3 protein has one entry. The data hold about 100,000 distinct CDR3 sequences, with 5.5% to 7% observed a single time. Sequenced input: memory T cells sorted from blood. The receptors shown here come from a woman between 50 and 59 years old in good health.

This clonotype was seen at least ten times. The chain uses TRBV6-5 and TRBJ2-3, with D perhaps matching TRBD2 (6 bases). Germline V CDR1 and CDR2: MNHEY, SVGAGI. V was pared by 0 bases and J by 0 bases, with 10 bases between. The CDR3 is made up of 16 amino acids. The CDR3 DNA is TGTGCCAGCAGTTACTCGATGGGACTTAGCACAGATACGCAGTATTTT. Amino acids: CASSYSMGLSTDTQYF.

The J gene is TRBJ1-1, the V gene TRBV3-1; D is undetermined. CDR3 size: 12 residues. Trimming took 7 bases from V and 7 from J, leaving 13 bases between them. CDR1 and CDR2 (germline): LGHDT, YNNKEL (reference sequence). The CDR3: CASITRANEAFF. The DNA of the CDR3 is TGTGCCAGCATCACGAGGGCAAATGAAGCTTTCTTT. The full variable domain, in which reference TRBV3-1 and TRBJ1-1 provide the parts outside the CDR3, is DTAVSQTPKYLVTQMGNDKSIKCEQNLGHDTMYWYKQDSKKFLKIMFSYNNKELIINETVPNRFSPKSPDKAHLNLHINSLELGDSAVYFCASITRANEAFFGQGTRLTVV.

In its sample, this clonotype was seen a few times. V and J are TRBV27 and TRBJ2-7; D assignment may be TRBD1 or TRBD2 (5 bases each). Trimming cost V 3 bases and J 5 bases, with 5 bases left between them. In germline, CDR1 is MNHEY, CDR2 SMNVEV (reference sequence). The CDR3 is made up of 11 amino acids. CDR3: CASSLGHEQYF. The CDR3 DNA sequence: TGTGCCAGCAGTTTGGGACACGAGCAGTACTTC.

CDR3 sequence: CASSLALNQPQHF. In DNA, the CDR3 is TGTGCCAGCAGCTTAGCCCTCAATCAGCCCCAGCATTTT. The chain employs TRBV7-8 and TRBJ1-5, with no clear D. The CDR3 runs to 13 residues. Germline V gene data show CDR1 as SGHVS and CDR2 as FQNEAQ. V dropped 0 bases and J dropped 3 bases, with 3 bases sitting between them.

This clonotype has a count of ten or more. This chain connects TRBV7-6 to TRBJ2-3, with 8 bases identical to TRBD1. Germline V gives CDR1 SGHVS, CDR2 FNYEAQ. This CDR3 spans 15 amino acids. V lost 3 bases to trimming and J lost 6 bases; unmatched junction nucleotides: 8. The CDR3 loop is CASSLRQGRFDTQYF. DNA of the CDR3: TGTGCCAGCAGCTTGAGACAGGGGAGATTCGATACGCAGTATTTT. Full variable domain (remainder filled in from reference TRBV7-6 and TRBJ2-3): GAGVSQSPRYKVTKRGQDVALRCDPISGHVSLYWYRQALGQGPEFLTYFNYEAQQDKSGLPNDRFSAERPEGSISTLTIQRTEQRDSAMYRCASSLRQGRFDTQYFGPGTRLTVL.

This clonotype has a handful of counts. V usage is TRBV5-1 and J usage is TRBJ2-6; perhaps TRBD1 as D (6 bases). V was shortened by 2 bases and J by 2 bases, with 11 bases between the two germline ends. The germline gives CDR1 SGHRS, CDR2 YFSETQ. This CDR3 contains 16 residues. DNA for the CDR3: TGCGCCAGCAGCTTTTCAGGGGACGCTGGGGCCAACGTCCTGACTTTC. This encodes CASSFSGDAGANVLTF.

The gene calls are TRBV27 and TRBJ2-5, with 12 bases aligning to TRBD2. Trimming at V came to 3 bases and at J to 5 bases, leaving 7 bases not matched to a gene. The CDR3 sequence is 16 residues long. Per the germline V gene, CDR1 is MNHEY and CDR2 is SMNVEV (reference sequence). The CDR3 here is CASSFTSGRFGETQYF. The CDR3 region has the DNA TGTGCCAGCAGTTTTACTAGCGGGAGGTTCGGTGAGACCCAGTACTTC.

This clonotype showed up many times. CDR3 protein: CSASRQGGEQFF. As DNA, the CDR3 is TGCAGTGCTAGCAGACAGGGAGGTGAGCAGTTCTTC. This rearrangement joins TRBV20-1 to TRBJ2-1, with D perhaps matching TRBD1 (7 bases). The CDR3 runs 12 residues. V was pared by 3 bases and J by 9 bases, with 12 bases between. Germline CDR1 reads DFQATT; CDR2 reads SNEGSKA (reference sequence).

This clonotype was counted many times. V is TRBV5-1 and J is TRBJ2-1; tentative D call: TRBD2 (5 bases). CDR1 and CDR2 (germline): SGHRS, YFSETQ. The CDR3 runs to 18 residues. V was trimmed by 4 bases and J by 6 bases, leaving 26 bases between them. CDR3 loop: CASSRRPGRVSYGNEQFF. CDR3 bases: TGCGCCAGCAGCCGCCGGCCTGGGCGGGTGAGCTATGGCAATGAGCAGTTCTTC.

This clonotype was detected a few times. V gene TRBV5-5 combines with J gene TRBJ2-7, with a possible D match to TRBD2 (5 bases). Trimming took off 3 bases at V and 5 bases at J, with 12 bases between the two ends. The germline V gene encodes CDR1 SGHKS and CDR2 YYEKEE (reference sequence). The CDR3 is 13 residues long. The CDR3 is CASSYGLDDEQYV. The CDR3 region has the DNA TGTGCCAGCAGCTACGGACTCGACGACGAGCAGTACGTC.

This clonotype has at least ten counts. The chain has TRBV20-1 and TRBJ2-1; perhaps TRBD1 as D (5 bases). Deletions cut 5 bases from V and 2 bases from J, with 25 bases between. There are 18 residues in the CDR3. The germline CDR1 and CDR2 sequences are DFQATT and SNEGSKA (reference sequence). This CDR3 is CSASSGSYTGRTYNEQFF. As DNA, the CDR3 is TGCAGTGCTTCGTCCGGGTCATACACAGGACGGACCTACAATGAGCAGTTCTTC.

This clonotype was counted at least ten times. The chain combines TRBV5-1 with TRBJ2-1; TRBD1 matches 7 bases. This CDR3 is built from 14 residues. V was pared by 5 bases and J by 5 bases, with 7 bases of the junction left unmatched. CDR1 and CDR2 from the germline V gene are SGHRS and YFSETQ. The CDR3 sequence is CASRPGQANNEQFF. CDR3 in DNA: TGCGCCAGCAGACCAGGACAGGCTAACAATGAGCAGTTCTTC.

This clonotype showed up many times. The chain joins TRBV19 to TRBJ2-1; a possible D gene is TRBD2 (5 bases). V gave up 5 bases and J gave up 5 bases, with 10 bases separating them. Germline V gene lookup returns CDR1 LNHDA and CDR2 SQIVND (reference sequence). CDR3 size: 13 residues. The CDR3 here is CASSVWRDNEQFF. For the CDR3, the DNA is TGTGCCAGTAGTGTCTGGCGGGACAATGAGCAGTTCTTC.

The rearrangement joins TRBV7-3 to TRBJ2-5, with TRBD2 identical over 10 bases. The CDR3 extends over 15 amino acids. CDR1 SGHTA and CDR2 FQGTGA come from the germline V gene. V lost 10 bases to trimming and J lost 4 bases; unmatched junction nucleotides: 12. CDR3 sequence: CATALASGSGETQYF. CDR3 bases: TGTGCCACCGCGCTGGCTAGCGGGAGCGGAGAGACCCAGTACTTC.

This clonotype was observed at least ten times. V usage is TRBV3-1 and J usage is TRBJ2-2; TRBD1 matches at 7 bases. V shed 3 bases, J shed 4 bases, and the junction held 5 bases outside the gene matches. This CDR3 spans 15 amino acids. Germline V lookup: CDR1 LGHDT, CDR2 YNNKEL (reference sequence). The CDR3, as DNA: TGTGCCAGCAGCCAGGCCGGACAGGTCACCGGGGAGCTGTTTTTT. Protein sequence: CASSQAGQVTGELFF.

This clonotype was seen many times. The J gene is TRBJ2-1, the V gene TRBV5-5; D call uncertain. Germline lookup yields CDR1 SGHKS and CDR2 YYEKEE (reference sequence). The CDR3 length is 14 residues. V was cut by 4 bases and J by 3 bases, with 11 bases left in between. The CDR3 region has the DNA TGTGCCAGCAGCACAGACGTAGTCTACAATGAGCAGTTCTTC. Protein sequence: CASSTDVVYNEQFF.

The CDR3 loop is CASSLLEPQHF. CDR3 nucleotide sequence: TGTGCCAGCAGCTTGTTGGAGCCCCAGCATTTT. This chain uses TRBV7-4 with TRBJ1-5; D is undetermined. In germline, CDR1 is SGHVT, CDR2 SQSDAQ. CDR3 size: 11 residues. Between the trimmed V and J ends, which lost 3 bases and 8 bases, there was a span of 5 bases. The entire variable domain, with the rest obtained from reference TRBV7-4 and TRBJ1-5, is as follows: GAGVSQSPRYKVAKRGRDVALRCDSISGHVTLYWYRQTLGQGSEVLTYSQSDAQRDKSGRPSGRFSAERPERSVSTLKIQRTEQGDSAVYLCASSLLEPQHFGDGTRLSIL.

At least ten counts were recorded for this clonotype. CDR3 sequence (DNA): TGTGCCAGCAGTGACTCGACAGGGGGCTATGGCTACACCTTC. The encoded protein is CASSDSTGGYGYTF. The gene calls are TRBV6-4 and TRBJ1-2; TRBD1 matches at 9 bases. V trimming: 0 bases; J trimming: 4 bases; junction bases outside the gene matches: 0. This CDR3 has 14 amino acids. Germline V gene lookup returns CDR1 MRHNA and CDR2 SNTAGT.

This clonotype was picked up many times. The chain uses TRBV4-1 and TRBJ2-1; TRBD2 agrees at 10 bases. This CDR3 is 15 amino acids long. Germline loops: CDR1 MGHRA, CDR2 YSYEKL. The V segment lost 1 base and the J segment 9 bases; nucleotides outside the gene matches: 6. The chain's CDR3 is CASSQVGLASGEQFF. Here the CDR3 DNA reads TGCGCCAGCAGCCAAGTGGGACTAGCGTCGGGTGAGCAGTTCTTC.

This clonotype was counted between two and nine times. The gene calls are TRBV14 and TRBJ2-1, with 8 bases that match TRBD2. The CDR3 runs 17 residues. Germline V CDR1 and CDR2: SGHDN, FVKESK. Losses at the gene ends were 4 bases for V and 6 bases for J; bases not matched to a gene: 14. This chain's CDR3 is CASSPASGRPRGNEQFF. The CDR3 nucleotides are TGTGCCAGCAGCCCAGCAAGCGGGAGACCTAGGGGCAATGAGCAGTTCTTC. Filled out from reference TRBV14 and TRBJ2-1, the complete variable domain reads EAGVTQFPSHSVIEKGQTVTLRCDPISGHDNLYWYRRVMGKEIKFLLHFVKESKQDESGMPNNRFLAERTGGTYSTLKVQPAELEDSGVYFCASSPASGRPRGNEQFFGPGTRLTVL.

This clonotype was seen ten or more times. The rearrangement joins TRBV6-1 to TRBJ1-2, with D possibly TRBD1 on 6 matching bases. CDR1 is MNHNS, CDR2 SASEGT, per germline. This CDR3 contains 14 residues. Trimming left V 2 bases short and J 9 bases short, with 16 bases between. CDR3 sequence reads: CASSELGGAFRYTF. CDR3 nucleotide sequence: TGTGCCAGCAGTGAATTAGGGGGAGCGTTTCGCTACACCTTC.

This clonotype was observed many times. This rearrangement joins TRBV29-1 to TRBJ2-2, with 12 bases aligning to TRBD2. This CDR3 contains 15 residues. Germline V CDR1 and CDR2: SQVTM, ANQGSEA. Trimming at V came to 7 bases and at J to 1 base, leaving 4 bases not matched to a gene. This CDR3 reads CSARLAGENTGELFF. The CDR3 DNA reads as TGCAGCGCCAGACTAGCGGGAGAGAACACCGGGGAGCTGTTTTTT.

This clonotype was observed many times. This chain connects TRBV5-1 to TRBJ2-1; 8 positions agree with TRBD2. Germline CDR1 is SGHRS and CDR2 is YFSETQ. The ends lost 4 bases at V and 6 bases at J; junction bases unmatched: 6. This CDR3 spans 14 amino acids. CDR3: CASSEFSGVNEQFF. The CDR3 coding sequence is TGCGCCAGCAGCGAATTTAGCGGGGTCAATGAGCAGTTCTTC.